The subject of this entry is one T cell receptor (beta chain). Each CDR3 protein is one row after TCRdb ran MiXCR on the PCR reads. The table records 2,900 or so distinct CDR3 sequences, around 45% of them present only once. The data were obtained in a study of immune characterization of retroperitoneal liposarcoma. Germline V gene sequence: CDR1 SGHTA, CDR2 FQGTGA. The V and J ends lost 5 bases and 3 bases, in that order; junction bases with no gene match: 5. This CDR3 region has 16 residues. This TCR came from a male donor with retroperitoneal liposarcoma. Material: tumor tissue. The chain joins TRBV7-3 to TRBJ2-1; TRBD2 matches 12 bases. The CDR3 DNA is TGTGCCAGCAGCAAAATACTAGCGGGAGGCTACAATGAGCAGTTCTTC. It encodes CASSKILAGGYNEQFF.